These T cell receptor beta chains were read from a single sample in a study of cytomegalovirus exposure and HLA in healthy donors. The method was immunoSEQ multiplex PCR; TCRdb's version includes in-frame clones alone and lacks a portion of them. Altogether some 170,000 clones are present, just under 90% being singletons, with the ten largest covering more than 1.2%. Sample: PBMCs. The source of these receptors is a woman aged 25 to 45 in good health and CMV-seronegative. The CDR3 runs from the conserved cysteine through the conserved F or W. The order of the fields is CDR3 protein, clone size, J gene, V gene. Expanded clones get a size class; other rows say once, few or many, or leave the size out.

CASSRGRDNYGYTF	.	TRBJ1-2	TRBV28
CASTMGPQGIGMNTEAFF	few	TRBJ1-1	TRBV5-6
CASSRQGYEQYF	once	TRBJ2-7	TRBV5-1
CASSLGGGGTEAFF	.	TRBJ1-1	TRBV5-6
CASSQDINRGSSPLHF	.	TRBJ1-6	TRBV5-4
CASSVGRVGHGYTF	.	TRBJ1-2	TRBV5-5
CASSLTGTTYEQYF	.	TRBJ2-7	TRBV5-4
CASSIGRGVYEQYF	.	TRBJ2-7	TRBV19
CASSLELSGELFF	.	TRBJ2-2	TRBV5-1
CASSGTGGEYNYGYTF	.	TRBJ1-2	TRBV5-1
CASSLSTKTGFYGYTF	.	TRBJ1-2	TRBV7-9
CASSQGGTDGYTF	.	TRBJ1-2	TRBV4-1
CTSSRTSGGISTDTQYF	once	TRBJ2-3	TRBV1
CASNPTGFLADTQYF	.	TRBJ2-3	TRBV5-8
CASSSLANPSTDTQYF	.	TRBJ2-3	TRBV7-9
CASSSFTGGSGANVLTF	.	TRBJ2-6	TRBV10-1
CASSYAGGFTDTQYF	.	TRBJ2-3	TRBV11-2
CASSEGQSSYNEQFF	.	TRBJ2-1	TRBV6-1
CASSLSAGGANYNEQFF	.	TRBJ2-1	TRBV5-1
CASSPTGLQTEAFF	.	TRBJ1-1	TRBV7-8
CASSPGSPDTEAFF	.	TRBJ1-1	TRBV27
CASSKGQGSPDTQYF	.	TRBJ2-3	TRBV6-1
CASSAGVGGDTQYF	.	TRBJ2-3	TRBV9
CASSTRTGADNEQFF	.	TRBJ2-1	TRBV14
CASSLVDRVDEQYF	.	TRBJ2-7	TRBV7-9
CASRRTGGETGELFF	.	TRBJ2-2	TRBV2
CASRGQSNQPQHF	.	TRBJ1-5	TRBV10-2
CASLDSNSNQPQHF	.	TRBJ1-5	TRBV18
CASSPPERGSQETQYF	.	TRBJ2-5	TRBV18
CASSQRRTSGAFEDEQYF	.	TRBJ2-7	TRBV4-1